This T cell receptor (beta chain) was retrieved from a study of blood T cell repertoires in COVID-19. The overall study: Sources were T cells, B-cell-depleted T cells, or PBMCs; the material itself was cDNA or gDNA.

Original handling: Reference gene primer amplification yielded estimated nucleated cell counts. Method: immunoSEQ multiplex PCR; TCRdb's copy keeps in-frame clones and lacks some. Clone size and V and J calls were adopted from that table, with D and trimming inferred from the DNA. There are 390,000 or so clones in the sample; around 87% occur only once, and 6.5% lies in the top ten. The sequencing input was peripheral blood. This clonotype originated in a man aged 18-30 years with active or convalescent COVID-19.

In DNA form, the CDR3 reads TGTGCCAGCAGTTTGTCCGGGACTAGCGGGAAGTACTTC. Protein: CASSLSGTSGKYF. V and J are TRBV27 and TRBJ2-7, with 13 bases fitting TRBD2. V trimming: 3 bases; J trimming: 11 bases; junction bases outside the gene matches: 4. Germline values: CDR1 MNHEY, CDR2 SMNVEV (reference sequence). The CDR3 covers 13 residues.